These 31 T cell receptor beta chains came from one sample sequenced in a study of long-term antiretroviral therapy in people with HIV (dated by TCRdb to between 2021 and 2023). Sequencing of the TRB variable region was done with the immunoSEQ hsTCRB v3.0 assay at survey level resolution. TCRdb stores this immuneACCESS table with in-frame sequences only. Part of the clones is absent; in the studies checked, under half of the shortfall reflects unresolved V genes, and no reason is known for the rest. The sample records just over 20,000 clones, approximately 82% of which are singletons. Jointly, the top ten make up about 4.6% of the sample. This specimen consisted of unsorted PBMCs, obtained 0.5 years after starting antiretroviral therapy. The receptors come from a man younger than 35 with HIV.

V gene TRBV5-4 combines with J gene TRBJ2-7; TRBD1 aligns across 8 bases. The V and J ends lost 5 bases and 7 bases, in that order; junction bases with no gene match: 17. CDR1 and CDR2 (germline): SGHNT, YYREEE (reference sequence). CDR3 length: 16 amino acids. This CDR3 reads CASRRTGTGPSGEQYF. CDR3 nucleotide sequence: TGTGCCAGCAGGCGTACCGGGACAGGCCCCTCTGGTGAGCAGTACTTC. The entire variable domain, with the rest obtained from reference TRBV5-4 and TRBJ2-7, is as follows: ETGVTQSPTHLIKTRGQQVTLRCSSQSGHNTVSWYQQALGQGPQFIFQYYREEENGRGNFPPRFSGLQFPNYSSELNVNALELDDSALYLCASRRTGTGPSGEQYFGPGTRLTVT.

This clone appeared a single time. This chain uses TRBV9 with TRBJ2-7; 11 bases align to TRBD2. Germline assignment: CDR1 SGDLS and CDR2 YYNGEE. CDR3 length equals 15 residues. V shed 4 bases and J 2 bases; nucleotides not matched to a gene: 5. CDR3 coding DNA: TGTGCCAGCAGCCCTCAGACTAGCGGGGCCTACGAGCAGTACTTC. Translation gives CASSPQTSGAYEQYF. Drawing the rest from reference TRBV9 and TRBJ2-7, the complete variable domain is DSGVTQTPKHLITATGQRVTLRCSPRSGDLSVYWYQQSLDQGLQFLIQYYNGEERAKGNILERFSAQQFPDLHSELNLSSLELGDSALYFCASSPQTSGAYEQYFGPGTRLTVT.

The genes are TRBV30 and TRBJ1-5, with TRBD1 as a possible D gene (6 bases). Germline-derived CDR1 and CDR2 are GTSNPN and SVGIG (reference sequence). V dropped 2 bases and J dropped 6 bases, with 11 bases sitting between them. CDR3 size: 13 residues. The chain's CDR3 is CAWSIWGAQPQHF. DNA for the CDR3: TGTGCCTGGAGTATATGGGGGGCTCAGCCCCAGCATTTT.

The rearrangement uses TRBV5-1 and TRBJ2-7; a weak D match, TRBD1 (5 bases). V lost 0 bases and J 7 bases, leaving 8 bases between the germline ends. Per germline, CDR1 SGHRS and CDR2 YFSETQ. This CDR3 has 12 amino acids. The CDR3 loop reads CASSLGQGEQYF. As DNA, the CDR3 is TGCGCCAGCAGCTTGGGGCAGGGAGAGCAGTACTTC.

The chain uses TRBV11-3 and TRBJ1-1; D is undetermined. The CDR3 runs to 12 residues. Trimming stripped 7 bases from V and 5 bases from J, with 11 bases between. The germline V gene has CDR1 SGHNT and CDR2 YENEEA. CDR3: CASTFINTEAFF. The CDR3 bases are TGTGCCAGCACCTTTATAAATACTGAAGCTTTCTTT. The variable domain in full, completed from reference TRBV11-3 and TRBJ1-1, reads EAGVVQSPRYKIIEKKQPVAFWCNPISGHNTLYWYLQNLGQGPELLIRYENEEAVDDSQLPKDRFSAERLKGVDSTLKIQPAELGDSAVYLCASTFINTEAFFGQGTRLTVV.

V and J are TRBV19 and TRBJ2-6; D may be TRBD2 (5 bases). CDR1 and CDR2 (germline): LNHDA, SQIVND (reference sequence). This CDR3 spans 18 amino acids. Trimming stripped 10 bases from V and 0 bases from J, with 22 bases between. In DNA, the CDR3 is TGTGCCACCCCCTCGGGGAAAATGGGCGACTCTGGGGCCAACGTCCTGACTTTC. Translating it yields CATPSGKMGDSGANVLTF. Combining the CDR3 with reference TRBV19 and TRBJ2-6 gives the whole variable domain DGGITQSPKYLFRKEGQNVTLSCEQNLNHDAMYWYRQDPGQGLRLIYYSQIVNDFQKGDIAEGYSVSREKKESFPLTVTSAQKNPTAFYLCATPSGKMGDSGANVLTFGAGSRLTVL.

A note on this clone: The junction departs from germline at one end; a sequencing error may be responsible. This chain uses TRBV4-3 with TRBJ1-2, with D perhaps matching TRBD1 (5 bases). The CDR3 consists of 15 residues. Germline V gives CDR1 LGHNA, CDR2 YSLEER. CDR3 bases: TGCGTCAGCAGCCAAGATCCCGGGGGTAACTATGGCTACACCTTC. Its protein is CVSSQDPGGNYGYTF.

This clone was found a few times. V gene TRBV19 combines with J gene TRBJ1-2; a weak D match, TRBD1 (5 bases). Germline V gene data show CDR1 as LNHDA and CDR2 as SQIVND (reference sequence). CDR3 length: 15 amino acids. Trimming left V 3 bases short and J 5 bases short, with 16 bases between. Written as DNA, the CDR3 is TGTGCCAGTAGTATCCCACGGGTAGGGGTATATGGCTACACCTTC. It codes for CASSIPRVGVYGYTF. The full variable domain, in which reference TRBV19 and TRBJ1-2 provide the parts outside the CDR3, is DGGITQSPKYLFRKEGQNVTLSCEQNLNHDAMYWYRQDPGQGLRLIYYSQIVNDFQKGDIAEGYSVSREKKESFPLTVTSAQKNPTAFYLCASSIPRVGVYGYTFGSGTRLTVV.

The rearrangement uses TRBV4-2 and TRBJ2-1; D is perhaps TRBD1 (5 bases). Germline V gene data show CDR1 as LGHNA and CDR2 as YNFKEQ. V was cut by 0 bases and J by 2 bases, with 8 bases left in between. The CDR3 runs 15 residues. The CDR3 DNA is TGTGCCAGCAGCCAAGATAGGGGCACCTACAATGAGCAGTTCTTC. Protein: CASSQDRGTYNEQFF.

The chain links TRBV9 to TRBJ1-3, with D unresolved. The CDR3 contains 16 residues. CDR1 and CDR2 from the germline V gene are SGDLS and YYNGEE. V was cut by 0 bases and J by 4 bases, with 14 bases left in between. This chain's CDR3 is CASSVEDRPSGNTIYF. In DNA, the CDR3 is TGTGCCAGCAGCGTAGAGGACCGACCTTCAGGAAACACCATATATTTT.

The chain carries TRBV7-9 and TRBJ2-1, with a tentative D call TRBD1 (6 bases). Germline V CDR1 and CDR2: SEHNR, FQNEAQ (reference sequence). Trimming shortened V by 3 bases and J by 3 bases, and 18 bases separated the two germline ends. CDR3 size: 17 residues. The CDR3 DNA is TGTGCCAGCAGCTTGGCCTCCACAGGGCCCGGCTACAATGAGCAGTTCTTC. Protein sequence: CASSLASTGPGYNEQFF.

V and J are TRBV5-4 and TRBJ1-4; 7 nucleotides align to TRBD1. CDR3 length: 16 amino acids. J lost 2 bases, V lost 4 bases, and 8 bases had no gene match. Looked up from germline, CDR1 is SGHNT and CDR2 is YYREEE (reference sequence). CDR3 nucleotide sequence: TGTGCCAGCAGCCCAGGGGGGGGTGTCACTAATGAAAAACTGTTTTTT. It is translated as CASSPGGGVTNEKLFF.

V gene TRBV7-2 combines with J gene TRBJ1-2; D remains unclear. CDR1 and CDR2 (germline): SGHTA, FQGNSA. V was clipped by 1 base and J by 3 bases, with 6 bases between them. This CDR3 contains 13 residues. CDR3 coding DNA: TGTGCCAGCAGCTTAGGGCCTGACTATGGCTACACCTTC. Its translation is CASSLGPDYGYTF. The complete variable domain, with remaining parts taken from reference TRBV7-2 and TRBJ1-2, reads GAGVSQSPSNKVTEKGKDVELRCDPISGHTALYWYRQSLGQGLEFLIYFQGNSAPDKSGLPSDRFSAERTGGSVSTLTIQRTQQEDSAVYLCASSLGPDYGYTFGSGTRLTVV.

This rearrangement joins TRBV23-1 to TRBJ2-5, with TRBD1 matching 8 bases. TRBV23-1 is recorded as an ORF, its role being uncertain. V lost 2 bases and J lost 5; bases outside the gene matches: 10. The CDR3 loop spans 16 amino acids. Here the CDR3 reads CASSQPWDRLGETQYF. CDR3 nucleotides: TGCGCCAGCAGTCAACCATGGGACAGGTTAGGGGAGACCCAGTACTTC.

The V call is TRBV18, the J call TRBJ2-7, with D maybe TRBD1 (5 bases). The CDR3 runs 15 residues. V gave up 2 bases and J gave up 2 bases, with 13 bases separating them. Germline CDR1 and CDR2: KGHSH and LQKENI. CDR3 protein: CASSPKVPGTYEQYF. The CDR3 region has the DNA TGTGCCAGCTCACCAAAAGTTCCAGGGACCTACGAGCAGTACTTC.

The chain links TRBV4-1 to TRBJ1-3, with a weak D call TRBD1 (5 bases). Germline CDR1 and CDR2: MGHRA and YSYEKL. The CDR3 runs to 19 residues. With 1 base removed from V and 2 bases from J, the gap between germline ends came to 21 bases. CDR3 bases: TGCGCCAGCAGCCAAGCACACGCAGGGTTTGATTGGGCTGGAAACACCATATATTTT. Protein product: CASSQAHAGFDWAGNTIYF.

CDR3 DNA: TGCGCCAGCAGCTTCTATGGGACAGGAAGGACCGGGGAGCTGTTTTTT. Amino acid sequence: CASSFYGTGRTGELFF. The rearrangement links TRBV5-1 to TRBJ2-2; TRBD1 matches at 8 bases. The CDR3 extends over 16 amino acids. Germline V gives CDR1 SGHRS, CDR2 YFSETQ. V shed 2 bases, J shed 5 bases, and the junction held 8 bases outside the gene matches.

The V and J genes are TRBV10-2 and TRBJ2-5; 8 bases are a match to TRBD2. From germline, CDR1 is WSHSY and CDR2 SAAADI. V shed 7 bases and J 5 bases; nucleotides not matched to a gene: 9. The CDR3 runs to 14 residues. The DNA for the CDR3 is TGCGCCAGCAATCCCTTGACTAGCGTGGAGACCCAGTACTTC. Translation: CASNPLTSVETQYF.

This clone occurred once. The chain is built from TRBV10-3 and TRBJ2-7; D gene ambiguous. Per the germline V gene, CDR1 is ENHRY and CDR2 is SYGVKD. The CDR3 length is 14 residues. With 6 bases removed from V and 3 bases from J, the gap between germline ends came to 15 bases. The CDR3 coding sequence is TGTGCCATCAGCGGACGGATCAAGAGCTACGAGCAGTACTTC. Protein sequence: CAISGRIKSYEQYF.

The rearrangement joins TRBV5-6 to TRBJ1-2; 7 bases are shared with TRBD1. V lost 0 bases to trimming and J lost 4 bases; unmatched junction nucleotides: 6. The germline V gene encodes CDR1 SGHDT and CDR2 YYEEEE. The CDR3 has 15 residues. CDR3 DNA: TGTGCCAGCAGCTTGGTCCAGCGGGACAGCTATGGCTACACCTTC. Translation: CASSLVQRDSYGYTF.

This sequence joins TRBV2 and TRBJ2-7; TRBD1 agrees at 9 bases. The CDR3 spans 13 residues. CDR1 and CDR2 (germline): SNHLY, FYNNEI. V was pared by 9 bases and J by 4 bases, with 7 bases of the junction left unmatched. In nucleotides, the CDR3 is TGTGCCAGTGGACAGGGGCGGGGATACGAGCAGTACTTC. Residues: CASGQGRGYEQYF. Variable domain in full (rest from reference TRBV2 and TRBJ2-7): EPEVTQTPSHQVTQMGQEVILRCVPISNHLYFYWYRQILGQKVEFLVSFYNNEISEKSEIFDDQFSVERPDGSNFTLKIRSTKLEDSAMYFCASGQGRGYEQYFGPGTRLTVT.

This clone was detected only once. J is TRBJ2-1 and V is TRBV7-7; TRBD1 matches at 8 bases. CDR1 is SSHAT and CDR2 is FNYEAQ in the germline V gene (reference sequence). The V and J ends lost 6 bases and 0 bases, in that order; junction bases with no gene match: 4. The CDR3 has 15 residues. CDR3 sequence: CASSSGTGSYNEQFF. Written as DNA, the CDR3 is TGTGCCAGCAGTTCCGGGACAGGCTCCTACAATGAGCAGTTCTTC.

The CDR3 region has the DNA TGTGCCAGCAGTTACGGGCTGGCAAGTGGGACCCAGTACTTC. Its translation is CASSYGLASGTQYF. The chain recombines TRBV6-5 with TRBJ2-5; D is undetermined. CDR3 length: 14 amino acids. The V end lost 2 bases, the J end lost 7 bases, and 14 bases lay between the germline ends. Germline V gene lookup returns CDR1 MNHEY and CDR2 SVGAGI.

This chain connects TRBV7-7 to TRBJ2-5; tentatively, D is TRBD1 (6 bases). CDR3 size: 15 residues. CDR1 and CDR2 (germline): SSHAT, FNYEAQ (reference sequence). The V end was cut by 2 bases, the J end by 3 bases, with 13 bases between. The CDR3 sequence is CASSLSGTLKETQYF. CDR3 DNA: TGTGCCAGCAGCTTATCCGGGACACTAAAAGAGACCCAGTACTTC.

The chain has TRBV15 and TRBJ2-7; tentatively, D is TRBD1 (5 bases). With 1 base removed from V and 5 bases from J, the gap between germline ends came to 12 bases. The CDR3 extends over 14 amino acids. Looked up from germline, CDR1 is LNHNV and CDR2 is YYDKDF (reference sequence). The CDR3 is CATSRGQGGDEQYF. The DNA for the CDR3 is TGTGCCACCAGCAGAGGGCAGGGCGGCGACGAGCAGTACTTC.

The chain is built from TRBV28 and TRBJ2-1, with D possibly TRBD1 on 6 matching bases. The germline V gene encodes CDR1 MDHEN and CDR2 SYDVKM. The V end lost 5 bases, the J end lost 4 bases, and 15 bases lay between the germline ends. This CDR3 has 15 amino acids. The chain's CDR3 is CASSPLTGTYNEQFF. The CDR3 DNA reads TGTGCCAGCAGTCCGCTTACGGGGACATACAATGAGCAGTTCTTC.

The V gene is TRBV30, the J gene TRBJ1-3; the D is unclear. CDR3 length equals 15 residues. Germline values: CDR1 GTSNPN, CDR2 SVGIG (reference sequence). The germline V and J ends were trimmed by 1 base and 2 bases, with 12 bases remaining between them. CDR3 in DNA: TGTGCCTGGAGTGGGGTGGTTCGAGCTGGAAACACCATATATTTT. Translating it yields CAWSGVVRAGNTIYF.

This sequence joins TRBV30 and TRBJ1-1, with D tentatively TRBD1 (5 bases). There are 14 residues in the CDR3. Trimming removed 4 bases at V and 4 bases at J, with 16 bases between. Germline V CDR1 and CDR2: GTSNPN, SVGIG (reference sequence). The CDR3 bases are TGTGCCTGGATACATGGGGCGCGAGCCACTGAAGCTTTCTTT. It codes for CAWIHGARATEAFF. Looking up the rest from reference TRBV30 and TRBJ1-1 gives the full variable domain: SQTIHQWPATLVQPVGSPLSLECTVEGTSNPNLYWYRQAAGRGLQLLFYSVGIGQISSEVPQNLSASRPQDRQFILSSKKLLLSDSGFYLCAWIHGARATEAFFGQGTRLTVV.

J is TRBJ2-2 and V is TRBV4-2; 8 bases are a match to TRBD1. This CDR3 contains 19 residues. With V trimmed by 2 bases and J by 3 bases, 14 bases remained unmatched. From germline, CDR1 is LGHNA and CDR2 YNFKEQ. The CDR3 DNA is TGTGCCAGCAGCCAACCCGGGACAGGCTCGCGACGAGACACCGGGGAGCTGTTTTTT. This codes for CASSQPGTGSRRDTGELFF.

This clone is medium-sized by share. V usage is TRBV19 and J usage is TRBJ2-2; 8 bases line up with TRBD1. V was pared by 6 bases and J by 5 bases, with 5 bases of the junction left unmatched. In germline, CDR1 is LNHDA, CDR2 SQIVND (reference sequence). This CDR3 has 14 residues. The CDR3 sequence: CASRVQGATGELFF. In DNA form, the CDR3 reads TGTGCCAGTAGGGTCCAGGGGGCTACCGGGGAGCTGTTTTTT.

The J gene is TRBJ2-3, the V gene TRBV5-8; 11 nucleotides line up with TRBD2. The ends lost 2 bases at V and 1 base at J; junction bases unmatched: 3. The germline CDR1 and CDR2 sequences are SGHTS and YDEGEE. There are 16 residues in the CDR3. The CDR3 nucleotides read TGTGCCAGCAGCTTAAAACTAGCGGGAGGCACAGATACGCAGTATTTT. It specifies CASSLKLAGGTDTQYF.